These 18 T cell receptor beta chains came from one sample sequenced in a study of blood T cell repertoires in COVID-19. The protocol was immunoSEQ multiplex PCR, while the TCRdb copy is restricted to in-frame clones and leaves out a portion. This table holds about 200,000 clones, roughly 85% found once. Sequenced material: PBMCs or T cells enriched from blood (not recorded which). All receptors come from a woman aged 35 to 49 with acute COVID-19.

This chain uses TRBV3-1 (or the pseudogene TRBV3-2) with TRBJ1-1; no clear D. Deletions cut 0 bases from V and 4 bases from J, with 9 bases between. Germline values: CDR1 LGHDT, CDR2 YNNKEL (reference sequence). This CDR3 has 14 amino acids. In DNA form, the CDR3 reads TGTGCCAGCAGCCAAGAGAGAGTTGGCACTGAAGCTTTCTTT. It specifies CASSQERVGTEAFF.

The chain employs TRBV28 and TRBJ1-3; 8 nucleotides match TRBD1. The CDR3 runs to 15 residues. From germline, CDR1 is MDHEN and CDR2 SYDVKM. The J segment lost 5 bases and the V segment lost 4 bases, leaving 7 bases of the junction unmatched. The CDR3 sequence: CASSYPDRVRNTIYF. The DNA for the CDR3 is TGTGCCAGCAGTTACCCGGACAGGGTGAGAAACACCATATATTTT.

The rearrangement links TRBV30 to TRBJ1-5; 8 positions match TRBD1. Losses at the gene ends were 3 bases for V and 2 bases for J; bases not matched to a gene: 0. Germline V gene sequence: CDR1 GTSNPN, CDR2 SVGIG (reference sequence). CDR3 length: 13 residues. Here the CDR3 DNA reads TGTGCCTGGAGGGGACAGGGCAATCAGCCCCAGCATTTT. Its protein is CAWRGQGNQPQHF.

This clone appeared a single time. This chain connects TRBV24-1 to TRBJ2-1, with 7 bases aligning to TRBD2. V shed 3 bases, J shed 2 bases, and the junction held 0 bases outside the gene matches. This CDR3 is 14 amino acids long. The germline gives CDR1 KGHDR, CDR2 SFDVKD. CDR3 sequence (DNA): TGTGCCACCAGTGATGGGGGGGCCTACAATGAGCAGTTCTTC. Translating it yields CATSDGGAYNEQFF.

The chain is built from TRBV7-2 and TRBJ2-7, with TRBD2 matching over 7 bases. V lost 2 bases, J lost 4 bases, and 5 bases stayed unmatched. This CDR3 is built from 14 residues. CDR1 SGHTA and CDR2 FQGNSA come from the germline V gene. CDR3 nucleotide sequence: TGTGCCAGCAGCTTAAGCGGGAATGGTTACGAGCAGTACTTC. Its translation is CASSLSGNGYEQYF.

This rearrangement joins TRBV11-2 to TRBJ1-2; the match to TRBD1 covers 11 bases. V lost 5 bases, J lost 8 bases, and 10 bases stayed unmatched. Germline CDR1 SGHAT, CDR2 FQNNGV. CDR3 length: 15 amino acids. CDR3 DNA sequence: TGTGCCAGCAGCCCTGGGACAGGGGGTAGATACGGCTACACCTTC. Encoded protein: CASSPGTGGRYGYTF. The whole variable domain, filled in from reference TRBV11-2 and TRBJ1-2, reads EAGVAQSPRYKIIEKRQSVAFWCNPISGHATLYWYQQILGQGPKLLIQFQNNGVVDDSQLPKDRFSAERLKGVDSTLKIQPAKLEDSAVYLCASSPGTGGRYGYTFGSGTRLTVV.

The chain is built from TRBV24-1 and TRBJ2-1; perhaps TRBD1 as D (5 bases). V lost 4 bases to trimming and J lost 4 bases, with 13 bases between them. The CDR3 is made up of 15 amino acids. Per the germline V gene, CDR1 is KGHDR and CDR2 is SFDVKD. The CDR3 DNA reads TGTGCCACCAGTGAAGGTGGGGCCGGATACAATGAGCAGTTCTTC. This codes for CATSEGGAGYNEQFF.

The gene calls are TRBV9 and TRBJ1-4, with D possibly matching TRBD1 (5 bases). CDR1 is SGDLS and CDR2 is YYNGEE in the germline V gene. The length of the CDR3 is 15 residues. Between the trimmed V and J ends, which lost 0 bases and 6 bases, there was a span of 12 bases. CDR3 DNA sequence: TGTGCCAGCAGCGTAGCTACGGGGGGAGATGAAAAACTGTTTTTT. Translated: CASSVATGGDEKLFF.

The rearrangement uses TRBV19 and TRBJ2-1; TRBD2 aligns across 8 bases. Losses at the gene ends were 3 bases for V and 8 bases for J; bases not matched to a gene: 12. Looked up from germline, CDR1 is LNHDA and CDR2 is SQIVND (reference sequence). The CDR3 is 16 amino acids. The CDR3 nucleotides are TGTGCCAGTAGTATTAGCGGGACCCTCAAGGGGGATGAGCAGTTCTTC. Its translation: CASSISGTLKGDEQFF. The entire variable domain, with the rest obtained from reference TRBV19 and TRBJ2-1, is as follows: DGGITQSPKYLFRKEGQNVTLSCEQNLNHDAMYWYRQDPGQGLRLIYYSQIVNDFQKGDIAEGYSVSREKKESFPLTVTSAQKNPTAFYLCASSISGTLKGDEQFFGPGTRLTVL.

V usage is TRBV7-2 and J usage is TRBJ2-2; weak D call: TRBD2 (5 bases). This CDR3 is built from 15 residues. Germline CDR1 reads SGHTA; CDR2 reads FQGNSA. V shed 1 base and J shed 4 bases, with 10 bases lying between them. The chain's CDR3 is CASSLGGGLTGELFF. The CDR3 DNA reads TGTGCCAGCAGCTTAGGTGGCGGACTCACCGGGGAGCTGTTTTTT.

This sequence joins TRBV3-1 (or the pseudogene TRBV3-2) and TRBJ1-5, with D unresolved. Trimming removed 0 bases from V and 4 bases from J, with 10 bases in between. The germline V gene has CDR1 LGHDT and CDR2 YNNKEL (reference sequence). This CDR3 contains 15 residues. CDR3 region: CASSQDSWANQPQHF. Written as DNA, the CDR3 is TGTGCCAGCAGCCAAGATTCGTGGGCGAATCAGCCCCAGCATTTT.

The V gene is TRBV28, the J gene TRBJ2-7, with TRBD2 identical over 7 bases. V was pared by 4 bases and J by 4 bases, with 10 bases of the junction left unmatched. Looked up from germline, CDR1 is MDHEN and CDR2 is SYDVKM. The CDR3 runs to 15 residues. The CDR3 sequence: CASSSPGRERYEQYF. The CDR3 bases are TGTGCCAGCAGTTCCCCCGGGCGGGAGAGGTACGAGCAGTACTTC.

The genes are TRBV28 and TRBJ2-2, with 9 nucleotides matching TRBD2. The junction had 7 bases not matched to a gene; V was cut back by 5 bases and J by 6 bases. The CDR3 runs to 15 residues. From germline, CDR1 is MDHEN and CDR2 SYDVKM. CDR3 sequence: CASSVAGAGAGELFF. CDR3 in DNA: TGTGCCAGCAGTGTAGCGGGAGCGGGGGCCGGGGAGCTGTTTTTT.

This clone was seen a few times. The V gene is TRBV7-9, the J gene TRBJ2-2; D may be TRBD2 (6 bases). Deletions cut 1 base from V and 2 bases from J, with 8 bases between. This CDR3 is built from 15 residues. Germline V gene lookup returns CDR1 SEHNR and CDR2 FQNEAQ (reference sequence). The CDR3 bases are TGTGCCAGCAGCTTAGGGCGGGATAACACCGGGGAGCTGTTTTTT. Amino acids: CASSLGRDNTGELFF.

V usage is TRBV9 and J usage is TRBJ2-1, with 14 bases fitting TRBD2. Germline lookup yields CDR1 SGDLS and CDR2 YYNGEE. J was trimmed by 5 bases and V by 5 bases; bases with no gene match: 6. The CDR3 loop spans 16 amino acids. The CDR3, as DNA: TGTGCCAGCAGTGGGACTAGCGGGAGACCCAACAATGAGCAGTTCTTC. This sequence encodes CASSGTSGRPNNEQFF.

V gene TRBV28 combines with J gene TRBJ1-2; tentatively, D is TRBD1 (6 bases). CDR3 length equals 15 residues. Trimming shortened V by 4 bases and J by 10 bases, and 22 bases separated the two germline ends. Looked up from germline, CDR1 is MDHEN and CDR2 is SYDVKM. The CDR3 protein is CASSSGGAFKSDYTF. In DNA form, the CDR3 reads TGTGCCAGCAGTTCGGGGGGGGCCTTTAAGTCGGACTACACCTTC.

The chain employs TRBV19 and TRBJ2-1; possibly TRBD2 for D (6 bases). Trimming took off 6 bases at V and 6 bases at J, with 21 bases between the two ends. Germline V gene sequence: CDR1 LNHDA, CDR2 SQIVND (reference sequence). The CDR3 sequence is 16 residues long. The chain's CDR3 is CASSIQERVGGNEQFF. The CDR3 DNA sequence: TGTGCCAGTAGCATCCAGGAGCGGGTGGGGGGCAATGAGCAGTTCTTC.

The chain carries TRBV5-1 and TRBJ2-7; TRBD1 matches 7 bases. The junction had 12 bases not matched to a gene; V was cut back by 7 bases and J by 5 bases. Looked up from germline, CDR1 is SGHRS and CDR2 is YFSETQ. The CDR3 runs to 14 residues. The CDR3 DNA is TGCGCCAGCGCCCTTGCAGGGGGTATCGACGAGCAGTACTTC. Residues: CASALAGGIDEQYF.